Listed here are 14 T cell receptor beta chains from one sample, sequenced in a study of T cell responses to AZD1222 COVID-19 vaccine. This table comes from immunoSEQ multiplex PCR, and its TCRdb copy is limited to in-frame clones, with some not included. The sample carries about 160,000 clones, 90% to 95% recorded once. Specimen: peripheral blood, collected 28 days after the second AZD1222 dose. The receptors come from an adult who received the AZD1222 COVID-19 vaccine.

J is TRBJ1-6 and V is TRBV6-5, with 8 bases aligning to TRBD1. J was trimmed by 6 bases and V by 8 bases; bases with no gene match: 6. The CDR3 spans 14 residues. Germline V CDR1 and CDR2: MNHEY, SVGAGI. The CDR3 sequence is CASGTGQGNSPLHF. CDR3 sequence (DNA): TGTGCCAGCGGAACCGGACAGGGTAATTCACCCCTCCACTTT.

The chain recombines TRBV2 with TRBJ2-5; 10 bases are a match to TRBD2. V was clipped by 6 bases and J by 5 bases; unmatched bases: 3. CDR3 size: 13 residues. CDR1 and CDR2 (germline): SNHLY, FYNNEI. The CDR3 DNA sequence: TGTGCCAGCAGACTAGCGGGGAAGGAGACCCAGTACTTC. Translated, it gives CASRLAGKETQYF.

The chain is built from TRBV7-3 and TRBJ1-6; D gene unclear. This CDR3 is built from 14 residues. Trimming pared 5 bases from V and 6 bases from J, leaving 11 bases between. CDR1 and CDR2 (germline): SGHTA, FQGTGA. The CDR3 loop is CASSAQTGNSPLHF. In nucleotides, the CDR3 is TGTGCCAGCAGCGCACAGACCGGTAATTCACCCCTCCACTTT.

The rearrangement links TRBV29-1 to TRBJ1-2, with 10 positions matching TRBD1. The CDR3 sequence is 13 residues long. V was pared by 6 bases and J by 6 bases, with 7 bases of the junction left unmatched. The germline CDR1 and CDR2 sequences are SQVTM and ANQGSEA. The CDR3 sequence: CSVEQGQGHGYTF. DNA of the CDR3: TGCAGCGTAGAACAGGGACAGGGGCATGGCTACACCTTC.

The gene calls are TRBV10-3 and TRBJ1-1, with D perhaps matching TRBD1 (6 bases). Trimming took 6 bases from V and 1 from J, leaving 15 bases between them. CDR3 length: 15 amino acids. Germline V gene sequence: CDR1 ENHRY, CDR2 SYGVKD. In DNA, the CDR3 is TGTGCCATCAGAACAGGGAAAGGGGCGAACACTGAAGCTTTCTTT. Amino acids: CAIRTGKGANTEAFF.

This sequence joins TRBV4-1 and TRBJ1-2; 9 bases fit TRBD1. Germline loops: CDR1 MGHRA, CDR2 YSYEKL. Trimming cost V 3 bases and J 3 bases; bases outside gene matches: 8. The CDR3 sequence is 16 residues long. This CDR3 reads CASSHFQRDRDYGYTF. In DNA, the CDR3 is TGCGCCAGCAGCCATTTTCAAAGGGACAGGGACTATGGCTACACCTTC.

This clone was seen just once. This chain joins TRBV24-1 and TRBJ2-3; D uncertain. Trimming pared 2 bases from V and 4 bases from J, leaving 18 bases between. The CDR3 contains 17 residues. Germline CDR1 KGHDR, CDR2 SFDVKD. The CDR3 region is CATSDSPTFPGADTQYF. Here the CDR3 DNA reads TGTGCCACCAGTGATTCCCCGACATTCCCCGGCGCAGATACGCAGTATTTT.

The chain combines TRBV15 with TRBJ1-1; a possible D gene is TRBD1 (5 bases). V gave up 0 bases and J gave up 2 bases, with 7 bases separating them. Germline CDR1 and CDR2: LNHNV and YYDKDF (reference sequence). The CDR3 extends over 14 amino acids. The CDR3 here is CATSRDRGNTEAFF. The CDR3, as DNA: TGTGCCACCAGCAGAGATCGGGGCAACACTGAAGCTTTCTTT.

V is TRBV12-3 or TRBV12-4 and J is TRBJ1-2; D is possibly TRBD1 (5 bases). This CDR3 spans 13 amino acids. The germline V and J ends were trimmed by 6 bases and 4 bases, with 12 bases remaining between them. The CDR3 is CASSRGATYGYTF. The DNA of the CDR3 is TGTGCCAGCAGCCGAGGGGCGACCTATGGCTACACCTTC.

The V and J genes are TRBV12-3 or TRBV12-4 and TRBJ1-1, with a possible D match to TRBD1 (5 bases). CDR3 length equals 12 residues. The V end was cut by 9 bases, the J end by 7 bases, with 15 bases between. CDR3 sequence reads: CASLGGPGEAFF. For the CDR3, the DNA is TGTGCCAGTCTCGGGGGACCGGGTGAAGCTTTCTTT.

The J gene is TRBJ2-7, the V gene TRBV3-1 (or the pseudogene TRBV3-2); 11 nucleotides agree with TRBD2. The V gene's germline CDR1 is LGHDT and CDR2 YNNKEL (reference sequence). Germline trimming cut 2 bases from V and 10 bases from J; bases unmatched to any gene: 16. The CDR3 length is 17 residues. CDR3 bases: TGTGCCAGCAGCCAATTTCTGAGGGGACTAGCGGCGATCGGTCAGTACTTC. It encodes CASSQFLRGLAAIGQYF.

The V and J genes are TRBV4-2 and TRBJ1-1, with unresolved D. Germline loops: CDR1 LGHNA, CDR2 YNFKEQ. The CDR3 length is 16 residues. Trimming shortened V by 1 base and J by 1 base, and 13 bases separated the two germline ends. CDR3 nucleotide sequence: TGTGCCAGCAGCCAAGGGGTCGGGGAGGGGAACACTGAAGCTTTCTTT. Protein product: CASSQGVGEGNTEAFF.

The chain recombines TRBV9 with TRBJ1-2; D is unresolved. CDR1 is SGDLS, CDR2 YYNGEE, per germline. CDR3 size: 14 residues. V was shortened by 5 bases and J by 4 bases, with 15 bases between the two germline ends. CDR3 coding DNA: TGTGCCAGCAGTCTAAGTGGGGATTCCTATGGCTACACCTTC. Its protein is CASSLSGDSYGYTF.

The genes are TRBV5-1 and TRBJ2-7, with TRBD1 matching over 7 bases. This CDR3 is 15 amino acids long. The germline CDR1 and CDR2 sequences are SGHRS and YFSETQ. With V trimmed by 0 bases and J by 2 bases, 5 bases remained unmatched. This chain's CDR3 is CASSLGDSSTYEQYF. The CDR3 nucleotides read TGCGCCAGCAGCTTGGGGGACAGTTCCACCTACGAGCAGTACTTC.